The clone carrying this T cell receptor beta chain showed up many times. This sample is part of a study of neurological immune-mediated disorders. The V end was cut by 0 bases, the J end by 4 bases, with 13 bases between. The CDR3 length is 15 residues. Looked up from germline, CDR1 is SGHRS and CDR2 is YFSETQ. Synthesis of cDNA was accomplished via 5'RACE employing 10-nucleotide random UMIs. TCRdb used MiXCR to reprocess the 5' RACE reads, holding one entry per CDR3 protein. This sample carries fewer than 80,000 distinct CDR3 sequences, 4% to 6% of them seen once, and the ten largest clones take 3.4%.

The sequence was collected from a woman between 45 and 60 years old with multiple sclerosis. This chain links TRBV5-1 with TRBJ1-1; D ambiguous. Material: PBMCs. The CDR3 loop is CASSLEGPSSTEAFF. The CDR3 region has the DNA TGCGCCAGCAGCTTGGAGGGCCCTTCAAGCACTGAAGCTTTCTTT.